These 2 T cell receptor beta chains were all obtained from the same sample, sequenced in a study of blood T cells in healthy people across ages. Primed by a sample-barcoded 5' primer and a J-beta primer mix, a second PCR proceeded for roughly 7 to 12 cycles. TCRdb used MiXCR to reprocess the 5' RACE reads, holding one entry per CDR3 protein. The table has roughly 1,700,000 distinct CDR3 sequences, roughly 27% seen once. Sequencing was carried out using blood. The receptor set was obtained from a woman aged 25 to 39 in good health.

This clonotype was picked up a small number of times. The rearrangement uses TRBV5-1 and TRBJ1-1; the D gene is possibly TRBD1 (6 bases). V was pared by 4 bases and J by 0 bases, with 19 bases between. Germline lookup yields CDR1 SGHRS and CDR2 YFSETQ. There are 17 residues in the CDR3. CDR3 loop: CASSTDRYGLMNTEAFF. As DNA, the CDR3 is TGCGCCAGCAGCACCGACAGGTATGGGCTCATGAACACTGAAGCTTTCTTT.

CDR3 sequence: CASSASGGLEQYF. CDR3 sequence (DNA): TGTGCCAGCAGCGCCTCAGGGGGCCTCGAGCAGTACTTC. The chain combines TRBV7-2 with TRBJ2-7, with 8 bases aligning to TRBD1. With V trimmed by 5 bases and J by 6 bases, 6 bases remained unmatched. This CDR3 spans 13 amino acids. Germline values: CDR1 SGHTA, CDR2 FQGNSA.